Only a few counts were recorded for the clone carrying this T cell receptor beta chain. This entry comes from a study of T cells in Graves' hyperthyroidism and ophthalmopathy. Background on the study: Sampling of peripheral blood happened at initial diagnosis, prior to any treatment.

Trimming cost V 2 bases and J 4 bases, with 15 bases left between them. The CDR3 extends over 15 amino acids. The germline CDR1 and CDR2 sequences are MDHEN and SYDVKM. The investigators amplified TCR beta CDR3 regions from RNA transcripts. First-round RT-PCR with HTBI primers amplified the TCR CDR3 region. TCRdb called the multiplex PCR reads again in MiXCR, with one record for every CDR3 protein. Here the sample spans roughly 380,000 distinct CDR3 sequences, over 15% being singletons. This chain connects TRBV28 to TRBJ2-7; TRBD1 is a possible D gene (5 bases). This clonotype was obtained from a woman aged 35 to 49 with Graves' ophthalmopathy. Sequenced input: blood. The CDR3 DNA reads as TGTGCCAGCAGTTTAGCCCAGGGTTTGGGGTACGAGCAGTACTTC. This translates into CASSLAQGLGYEQYF.